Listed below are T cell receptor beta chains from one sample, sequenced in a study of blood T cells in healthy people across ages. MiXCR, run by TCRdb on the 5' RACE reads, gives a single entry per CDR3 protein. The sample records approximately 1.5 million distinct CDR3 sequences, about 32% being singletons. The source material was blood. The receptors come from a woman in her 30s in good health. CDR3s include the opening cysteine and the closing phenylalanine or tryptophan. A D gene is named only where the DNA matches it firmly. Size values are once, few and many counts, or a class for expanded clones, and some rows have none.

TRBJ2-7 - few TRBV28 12 TGTGCCAGCAGTTTTCTGGCATCCGAGCAGTACTTC CASSFLASEQYF
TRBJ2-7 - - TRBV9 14 TGTGCCAGCAGCGTAGGCTCAGGGTTCTACGAGCAGTACTTC CASSVGSGFYEQYF
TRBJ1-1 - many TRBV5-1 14 TGCGCCAGCAGCATTAGGGCCATAGACACTGAAGCTTTCTTT CASSIRAIDTEAFF
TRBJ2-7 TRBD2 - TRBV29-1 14 TGCAGCGTTGTAGGACTAGTAGGAGCCTACGAGCAGTACTTC CSVVGLVGAYEQYF
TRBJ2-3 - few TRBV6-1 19 TGTGCCAGCAGCTCCCGACTTAAACTGACCAGCGGGCCCACAGATACGCAGTATTTT CASSSRLKLTSGPTDTQYF
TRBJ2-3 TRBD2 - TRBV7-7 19 TGTGCCAGCAGCCCCCGGGATTCCTTAGCGGGAGAGGGGCCAGATACGCAGTATTTT CASSPRDSLAGEGPDTQYF
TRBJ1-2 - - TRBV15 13 TGTGCCACCAGCAGAGTTCGAAGTAAAGGCTACACCTTC CATSRVRSKGYTF
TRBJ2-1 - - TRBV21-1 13 TGTGCCAGCAGCAAAGGGGGCAGCAATGAGCAGTTCTTC CASSKGGSNEQFF
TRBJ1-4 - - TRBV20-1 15 TGCAGTGCTAGTAACCGGGACCGAGCTAATGAAAAACTGTTTTTT CSASNRDRANEKLFF
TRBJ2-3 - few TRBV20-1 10 TGCAGTATCTTCCCCGATACGCAGTATTTT CSIFPDTQYF
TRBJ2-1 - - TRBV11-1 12 TGTGCCAGCAGCGCAACAGGGCATGAGCAGTTCTTC CASSATGHEQFF
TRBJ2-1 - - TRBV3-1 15 TGTGCCAGCAGCCAAGTGAGTCAAGCTTACAGTGAGCAGTTCTTC CASSQVSQAYSEQFF
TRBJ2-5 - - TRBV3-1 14 TGTGCCAGCAGCCAAAGAGGGCGCCAAGAGACCCAGTACTTC CASSQRGRQETQYF
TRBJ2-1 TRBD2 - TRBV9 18 TGTGCCAGCAGCGTAGTCAATAGCGGGGGGGCCTCCTACAATGAGCAGTTCTTC CASSVVNSGGASYNEQFF
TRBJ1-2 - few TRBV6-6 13 TGTGCCAGCAGGTCCGACGGGAACTATGGCTACACCTTC CASRSDGNYGYTF
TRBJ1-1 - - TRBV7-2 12 TGTGCCAGCAGCTTAAGGCACACTGAAGCTTTCTTT CASSLRHTEAFF
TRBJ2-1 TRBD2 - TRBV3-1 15 TGTGCCAGCAGCCTCTCAGCGGGAGGGGTTAATGGGCAGTTCTTC CASSLSAGGVNGQFF
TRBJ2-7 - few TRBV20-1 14 TGCAGTGCTAGGAGGAGACAGTCTACCTACGAGCAGTACTTC CSARRRQSTYEQYF
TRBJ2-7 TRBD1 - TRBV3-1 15 TGTGCCAGCAGCCAGGCCTCCGGGACAGGATACGAGCAGTACTTC CASSQASGTGYEQYF
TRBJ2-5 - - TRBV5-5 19 TGTGCCAGCAGCTTGAAAAAGGTGGGGGGACAAACATACAAAGAGACCCAGTACTTC CASSLKKVGGQTYKETQYF
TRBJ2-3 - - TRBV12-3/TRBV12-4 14 TGTGCCAGCAGTCCCGGAGTGAGGGGAGATACGCAGTATTTT CASSPGVRGDTQYF
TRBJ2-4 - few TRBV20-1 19 TGCAGTGCTAGGGGGAACCAGGAACCCCTTTTTCTAGCCAAAAACATTCAGTACTTC CSARGNQEPLFLAKNIQYF
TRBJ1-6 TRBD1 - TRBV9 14 TGTGCCAGCAGCGGAGACAGGGGGGTATTCCCCCTCCACTTT CASSGDRGVFPLHF
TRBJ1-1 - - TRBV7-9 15 TGTGCCAGCAGCTTAGGCACGGGGGGCTGGGGTGAAGCTTTCTTT CASSLGTGGWGEAFF
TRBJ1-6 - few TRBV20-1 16 TGCAGTGCCCGAGATCCTTATGGTTCCTATAATTCACCCCTCCACTTT CSARDPYGSYNSPLHF
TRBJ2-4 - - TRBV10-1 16 TGCGCCAGCAGTGAGTCGGCTAGGCGAATAGTTGGGGAGCAGTACTTC CASSESARRIVGEQYF
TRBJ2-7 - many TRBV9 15 TGTGCCAGCAGCCCCGGGGGCGGGAGCTCCTACGAGCAGTACTTC CASSPGGGSSYEQYF